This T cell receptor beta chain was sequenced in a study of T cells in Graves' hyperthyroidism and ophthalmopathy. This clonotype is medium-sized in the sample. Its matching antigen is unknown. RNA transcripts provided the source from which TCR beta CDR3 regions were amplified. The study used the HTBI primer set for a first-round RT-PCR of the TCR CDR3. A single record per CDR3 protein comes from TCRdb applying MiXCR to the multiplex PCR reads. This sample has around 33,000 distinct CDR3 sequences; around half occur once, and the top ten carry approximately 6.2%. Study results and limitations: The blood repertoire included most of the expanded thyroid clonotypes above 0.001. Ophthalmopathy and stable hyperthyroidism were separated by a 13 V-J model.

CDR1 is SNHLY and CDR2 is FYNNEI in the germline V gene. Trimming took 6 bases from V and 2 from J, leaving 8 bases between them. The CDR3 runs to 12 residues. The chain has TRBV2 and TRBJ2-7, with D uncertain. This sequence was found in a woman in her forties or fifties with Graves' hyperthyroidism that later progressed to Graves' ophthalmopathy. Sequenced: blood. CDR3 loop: CASRSAAYEQYF. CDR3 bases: TGTGCCAGCAGGTCGGCAGCCTACGAGCAGTACTTC.